One sample yielded the 11 T cell receptor beta chains listed below, sequenced in a study of control samples from healthy donors and cancer patients. Profiled with immunoSEQ multiplex PCR; TCRdb holds only in-frame clones, not every one. The profile shows about 45,000 clones, approximately 90% of them singletons. Input material: PBMCs. These receptors were obtained from a woman in her 40s with head and neck cancer.

This clone occurred once. The chain recombines TRBV24-1 with TRBJ2-7; TRBD1 matches 7 bases. V was pared by 3 bases and J by 3 bases, with 10 bases of the junction left unmatched. This CDR3 spans 16 amino acids. Germline V CDR1 and CDR2: KGHDR, SFDVKD. The CDR3 here is CATSDPKTGLSYEQYF. The CDR3 DNA follows: TGTGCCACCAGTGATCCTAAGACAGGGCTCAGCTACGAGCAGTACTTC.

The chain uses TRBV3-1 (or the pseudogene TRBV3-2) and TRBJ2-7; D gene uncertain. The CDR3 length is 13 residues. Germline V gene lookup returns CDR1 LGHDT and CDR2 YNNKEL (reference sequence). Trimming shortened V by 2 bases and J by 5 bases, and 10 bases separated the two germline ends. Here the CDR3 DNA reads TGTGCCAGCAGCCAATTGGCCAGTCACGAGCAGTACTTC. Protein: CASSQLASHEQYF.

The rearrangement links TRBV5-4 to TRBJ2-2; TRBD1 matches at 8 bases. V shed 4 bases and J 0 bases; nucleotides not matched to a gene: 5. Germline-derived CDR1 and CDR2 are SGHNT and YYREEE (reference sequence). This CDR3 region has 16 residues. The CDR3 is CASSHLTGANTGELFF. CDR3 in DNA: TGTGCCAGCAGCCACTTGACAGGGGCGAACACCGGGGAGCTGTTTTTT.

The chain joins TRBV28 to TRBJ1-3, with 7 bases identical to TRBD1. Trimming cost V 7 bases and J 4 bases; bases outside gene matches: 10. CDR1 MDHEN and CDR2 SYDVKM come from the germline V gene. This CDR3 has 15 amino acids. The CDR3 bases are TGTGCCAGCACCCCAGGGGGGGCTAGGGGAAACACCATATATTTT. Translated: CASTPGGARGNTIYF.

V usage is TRBV3-1 (or the pseudogene TRBV3-2) and J usage is TRBJ1-2; no firm D call. The germline V gene encodes CDR1 LGHDT and CDR2 YNNKEL (reference sequence). Trimming stripped 0 bases from V and 1 base from J, with 6 bases between. The CDR3 runs to 14 residues. In nucleotides, the CDR3 is TGTGCCAGCAGCCAAGATACATTTAACTATGGCTACACCTTC. This translates into CASSQDTFNYGYTF.

The chain uses TRBV28 and TRBJ1-6; D perhaps matches TRBD1 (6 bases). Looked up from germline, CDR1 is MDHEN and CDR2 is SYDVKM. The CDR3 loop spans 17 amino acids. Between the trimmed V and J ends, which lost 6 bases and 2 bases, there was a span of 17 bases. For the CDR3, the DNA is TGTGCCAGCAGCCTACCCCCACGACAGGCCTATAATTCACCCCTCCACTTT. This encodes CASSLPPRQAYNSPLHF.

V is TRBV7-3 and J is TRBJ2-6; D gene uncertain. CDR1 and CDR2 (germline): SGHTA, FQGTGA. Trimming left V 7 bases short and J 0 bases short, with 13 bases between. CDR3 length: 16 amino acids. The CDR3 DNA follows: TGTGCCAGCATGATTGGGCTAAACTCTGGGGCCAACGTCCTGACTTTC. It codes for CASMIGLNSGANVLTF.

The chain is built from TRBV5-1 and TRBJ1-2; 7 bases are shared with TRBD1. Germline trimming cut 4 bases from V and 4 bases from J; bases unmatched to any gene: 4. The CDR3 totals 13 residues. Germline lookup yields CDR1 SGHRS and CDR2 YFSETQ. CDR3 protein: CASSGDRTYGYTF. The DNA of the CDR3 is TGCGCCAGCAGCGGGGACAGAACCTATGGCTACACCTTC.

The chain recombines TRBV2 with TRBJ2-5; D gene ambiguous. The germline V gene has CDR1 SNHLY and CDR2 FYNNEI. The V end lost 0 bases, the J end lost 1 base, and 9 bases lay between the germline ends. This CDR3 comprises 15 residues. CDR3 sequence reads: CASSEARQTQETQYF. CDR3 DNA: TGTGCCAGCAGTGAAGCCCGGCAGACCCAAGAGACCCAGTACTTC.

The rearrangement uses TRBV5-1 and TRBJ1-2, with no clear D. The ends were cut back, 0 bases at V and 8 bases at J, with 11 bases in the middle. Germline values: CDR1 SGHRS, CDR2 YFSETQ. The CDR3 loop spans 13 amino acids. Here the CDR3 DNA reads TGCGCCAGCAGCTTGGAGGGCGCCACGGGCTACACCTTC. Protein product: CASSLEGATGYTF.

This clone was detected only once. This chain uses TRBV25-1 with TRBJ2-7; D perhaps matches TRBD2 (6 bases). This CDR3 region has 15 residues. V dropped 0 bases and J dropped 3 bases, with 12 bases sitting between them. Germline-derived CDR1 and CDR2 are MGHDK and SYGVNS. For the CDR3, the DNA is TGTGCCAGCAGTGAATATAGACTAGGGGACTACGAGCAGTACTTC. Its translation: CASSEYRLGDYEQYF.